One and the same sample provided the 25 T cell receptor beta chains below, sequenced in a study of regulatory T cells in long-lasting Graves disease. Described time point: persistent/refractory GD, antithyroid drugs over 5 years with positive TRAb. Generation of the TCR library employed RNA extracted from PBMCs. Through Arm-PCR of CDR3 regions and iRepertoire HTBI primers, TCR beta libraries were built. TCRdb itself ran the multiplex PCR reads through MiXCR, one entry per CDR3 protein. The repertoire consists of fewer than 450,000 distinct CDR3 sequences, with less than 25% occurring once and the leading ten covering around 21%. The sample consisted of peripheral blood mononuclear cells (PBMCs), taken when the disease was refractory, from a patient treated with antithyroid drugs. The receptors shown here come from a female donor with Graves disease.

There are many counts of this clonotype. Here the CDR3 DNA reads TGTGCCAGCAGCTTTAGGAGACCGGGACGGGAATTAGAGACCCAGTACTTC. Its protein product is CASSFRRPGRELETQYF. This chain connects TRBV7-2 to TRBJ2-5; D is possibly TRBD1 or TRBD2 (5 bases each). V lost 3 bases, J lost 4 bases, and 21 bases lay in between. The CDR3 contains 17 residues. CDR1 is SGHTA, CDR2 FQGNSA, per germline.

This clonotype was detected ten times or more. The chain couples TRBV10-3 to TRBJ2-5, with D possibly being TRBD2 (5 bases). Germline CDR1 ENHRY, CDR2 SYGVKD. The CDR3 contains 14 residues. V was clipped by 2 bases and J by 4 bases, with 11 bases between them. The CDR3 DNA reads TGTGCCATCAGTGAGGGGCGGGTTGGAGAGACCCAGTACTTC. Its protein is CAISEGRVGETQYF.

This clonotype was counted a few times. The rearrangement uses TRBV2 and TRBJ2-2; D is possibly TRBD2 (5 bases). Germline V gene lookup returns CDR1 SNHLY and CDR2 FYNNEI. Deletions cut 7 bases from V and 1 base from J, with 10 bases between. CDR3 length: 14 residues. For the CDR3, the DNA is TGTGCCAGCACTAGAAGCGGGAACACCGGGGAGCTGTTTTTT. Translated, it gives CASTRSGNTGELFF.

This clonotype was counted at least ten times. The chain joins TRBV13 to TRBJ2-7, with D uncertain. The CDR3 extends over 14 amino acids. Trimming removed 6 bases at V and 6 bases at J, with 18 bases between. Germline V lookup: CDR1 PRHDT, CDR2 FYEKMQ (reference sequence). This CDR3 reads CASRRRKDLGEQYF. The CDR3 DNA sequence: TGTGCCAGCAGACGTCGGAAAGACCTAGGCGAGCAGTACTTC.

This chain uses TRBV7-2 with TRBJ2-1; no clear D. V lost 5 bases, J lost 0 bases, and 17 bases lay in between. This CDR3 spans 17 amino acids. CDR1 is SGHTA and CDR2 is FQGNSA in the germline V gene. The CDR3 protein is CASSPGSLGSSYNEQFF. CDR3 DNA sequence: TGTGCCAGCAGCCCAGGTTCATTGGGAAGCTCCTACAATGAGCAGTTCTTC. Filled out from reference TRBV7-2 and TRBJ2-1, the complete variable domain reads GAGVSQSPSNKVTEKGKDVELRCDPISGHTALYWYRQSLGQGLEFLIYFQGNSAPDKSGLPSDRFSAERTGGSVSTLTIQRTQQEDSAVYLCASSPGSLGSSYNEQFFGPGTRLTVL.

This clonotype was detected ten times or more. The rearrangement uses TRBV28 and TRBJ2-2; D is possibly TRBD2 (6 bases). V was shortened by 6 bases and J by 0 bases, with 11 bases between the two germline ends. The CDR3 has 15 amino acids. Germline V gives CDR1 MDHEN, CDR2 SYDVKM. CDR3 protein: CASRLSGANTGELFF. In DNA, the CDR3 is TGTGCCAGCAGACTTAGCGGAGCGAACACCGGGGAGCTGTTTTTT.

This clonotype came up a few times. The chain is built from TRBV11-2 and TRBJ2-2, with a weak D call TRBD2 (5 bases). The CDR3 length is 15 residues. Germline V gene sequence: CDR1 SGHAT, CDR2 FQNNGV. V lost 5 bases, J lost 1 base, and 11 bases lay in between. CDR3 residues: CASSRTGLNTGELFF. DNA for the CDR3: TGTGCCAGCAGCAGAACCGGACTGAACACCGGGGAGCTGTTTTTT.

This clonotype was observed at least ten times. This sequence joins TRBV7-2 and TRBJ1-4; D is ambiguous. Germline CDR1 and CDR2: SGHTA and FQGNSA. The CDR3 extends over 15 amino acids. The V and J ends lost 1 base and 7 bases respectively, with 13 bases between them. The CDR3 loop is CASSLGRQLIEKLFF. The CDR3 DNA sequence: TGTGCCAGCAGCTTAGGGCGGCAACTAATTGAAAAACTGTTTTTT.

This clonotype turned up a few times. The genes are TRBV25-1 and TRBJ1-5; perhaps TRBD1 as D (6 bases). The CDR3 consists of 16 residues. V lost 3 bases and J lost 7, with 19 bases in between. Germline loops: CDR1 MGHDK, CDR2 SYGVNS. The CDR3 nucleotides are TGTGCCAGCAGTGAGGAGACTGACAGGCCGCGGCAGCCCCAGCATTTT. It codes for CASSEETDRPRQPQHF.

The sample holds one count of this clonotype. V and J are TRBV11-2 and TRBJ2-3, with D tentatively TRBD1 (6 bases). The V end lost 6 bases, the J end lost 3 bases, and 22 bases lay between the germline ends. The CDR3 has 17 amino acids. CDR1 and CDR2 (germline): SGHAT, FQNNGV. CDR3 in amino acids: CASRPTGIGGGTDTQYF. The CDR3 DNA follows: TGTGCCAGCAGGCCCACAGGGATCGGTGGTGGGACAGATACGCAGTATTTT.

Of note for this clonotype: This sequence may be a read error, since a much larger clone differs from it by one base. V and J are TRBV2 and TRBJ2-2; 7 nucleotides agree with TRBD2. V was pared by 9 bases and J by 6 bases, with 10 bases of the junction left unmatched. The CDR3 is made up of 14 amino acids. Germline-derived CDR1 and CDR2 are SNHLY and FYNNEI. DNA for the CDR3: TGTGCCAGTAACAGCGGGATGGCCTCCGGGGAGCTGTTTTTT. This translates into CASNSGMASGELFF.

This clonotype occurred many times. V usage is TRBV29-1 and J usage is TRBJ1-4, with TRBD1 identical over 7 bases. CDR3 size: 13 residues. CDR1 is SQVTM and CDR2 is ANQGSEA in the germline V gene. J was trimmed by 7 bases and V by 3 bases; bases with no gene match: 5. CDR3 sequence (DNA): TGCAGCGTTGAGATTCAGGGGGTTGAAAAACTGTTTTTT. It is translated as CSVEIQGVEKLFF.

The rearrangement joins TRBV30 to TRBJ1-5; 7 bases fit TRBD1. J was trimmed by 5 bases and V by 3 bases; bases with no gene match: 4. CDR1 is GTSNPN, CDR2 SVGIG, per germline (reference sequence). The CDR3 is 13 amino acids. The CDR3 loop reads CAWRGTEHQPQHF. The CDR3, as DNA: TGTGCCTGGAGGGGGACAGAGCATCAGCCCCAGCATTTT.

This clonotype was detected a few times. CDR3 sequence reads: CASSLSDSVHTDTQYF. CDR3 sequence (DNA): TGTGCCAGCAGCCTCTCGGACAGCGTTCACACAGATACGCAGTATTTT. V is TRBV28 and J is TRBJ2-3; maybe TRBD1 (6 bases). V lost 6 bases, J lost 2 bases, and 18 bases lay in between. This CDR3 contains 16 residues. CDR1 is MDHEN, CDR2 SYDVKM, per germline.

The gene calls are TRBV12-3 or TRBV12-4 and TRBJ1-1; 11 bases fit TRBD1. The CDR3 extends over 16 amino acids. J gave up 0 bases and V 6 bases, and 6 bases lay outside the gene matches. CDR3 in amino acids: CASRWGTGGMNTEAFF. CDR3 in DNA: TGTGCCAGCAGGTGGGGGACAGGGGGGATGAACACTGAAGCTTTCTTT.

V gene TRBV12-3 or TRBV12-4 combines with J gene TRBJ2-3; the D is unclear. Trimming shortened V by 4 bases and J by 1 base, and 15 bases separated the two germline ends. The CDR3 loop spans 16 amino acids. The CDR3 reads CASSSTYWAGTDTQYF. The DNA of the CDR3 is TGTGCCAGCAGTTCCACCTATTGGGCGGGCACAGATACGCAGTATTTT.

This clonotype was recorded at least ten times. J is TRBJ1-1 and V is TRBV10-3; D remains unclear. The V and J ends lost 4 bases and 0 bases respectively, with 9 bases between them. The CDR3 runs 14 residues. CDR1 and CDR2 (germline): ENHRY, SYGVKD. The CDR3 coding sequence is TGTGCCATCAGTGCCCGGGCCCTGAACACTGAAGCTTTCTTT. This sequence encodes CAISARALNTEAFF.

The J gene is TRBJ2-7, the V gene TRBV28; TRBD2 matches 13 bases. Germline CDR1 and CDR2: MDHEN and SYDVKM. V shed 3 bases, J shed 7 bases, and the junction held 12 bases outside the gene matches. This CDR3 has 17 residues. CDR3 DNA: TGTGCCAGCAGTTTCCCTGGGGTAGGGACTAGCGGGAATGAGCAGTACTTC. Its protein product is CASSFPGVGTSGNEQYF.

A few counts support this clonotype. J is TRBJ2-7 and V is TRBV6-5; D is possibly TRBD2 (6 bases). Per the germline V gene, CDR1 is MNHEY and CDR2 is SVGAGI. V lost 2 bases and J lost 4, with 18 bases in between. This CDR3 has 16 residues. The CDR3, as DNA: TGTGCCAGCAGTTACGAGGGAGGACGGGGTACGTACGAGCAGTACTTC. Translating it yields CASSYEGGRGTYEQYF.

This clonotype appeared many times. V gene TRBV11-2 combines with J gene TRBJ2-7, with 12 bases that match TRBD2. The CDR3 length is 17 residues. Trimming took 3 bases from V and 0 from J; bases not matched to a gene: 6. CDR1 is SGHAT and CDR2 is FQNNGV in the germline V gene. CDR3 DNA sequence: TGTGCCAGCAGCTTCGGGACTAGCGGGTTTAGCTCCTACGAGCAGTACTTC. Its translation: CASSFGTSGFSSYEQYF.

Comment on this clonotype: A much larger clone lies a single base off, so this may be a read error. CDR3 bases: TGTGCCAGCAGTTACTCGGGAGAGTACGGGTACGAGCGGTACTTC. It encodes CASSYSGEYGYERYF. J is TRBJ2-7 and V is TRBV6-5, with a weak D call TRBD2 (5 bases). Germline-derived CDR1 and CDR2 are MNHEY and SVGAGI. The CDR3 runs 15 residues.

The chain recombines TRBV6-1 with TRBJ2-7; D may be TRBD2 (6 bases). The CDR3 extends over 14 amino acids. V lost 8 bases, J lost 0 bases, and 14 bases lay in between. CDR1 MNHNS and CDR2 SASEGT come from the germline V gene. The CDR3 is CASLSGPVSYEQYF. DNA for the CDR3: TGTGCCAGCTTAAGCGGGCCCGTCTCCTACGAGCAGTACTTC.

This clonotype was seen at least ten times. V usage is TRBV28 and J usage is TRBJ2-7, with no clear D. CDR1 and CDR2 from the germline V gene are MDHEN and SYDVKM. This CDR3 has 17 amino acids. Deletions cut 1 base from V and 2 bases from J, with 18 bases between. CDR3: CASSLFMGDPKPYEQYF. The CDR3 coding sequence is TGTGCCAGCAGTTTATTCATGGGCGATCCCAAACCCTACGAGCAGTACTTC.

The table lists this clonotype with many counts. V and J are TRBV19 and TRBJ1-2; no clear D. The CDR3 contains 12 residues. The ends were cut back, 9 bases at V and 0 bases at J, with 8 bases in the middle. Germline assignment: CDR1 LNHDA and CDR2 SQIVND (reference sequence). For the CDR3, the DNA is TGTGCCAGCGGCCCCCCTAACTATGGCTACACCTTC. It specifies CASGPPNYGYTF. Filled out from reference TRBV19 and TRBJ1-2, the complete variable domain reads DGGITQSPKYLFRKEGQNVTLSCEQNLNHDAMYWYRQDPGQGLRLIYYSQIVNDFQKGDIAEGYSVSREKKESFPLTVTSAQKNPTAFYLCASGPPNYGYTFGSGTRLTVV.

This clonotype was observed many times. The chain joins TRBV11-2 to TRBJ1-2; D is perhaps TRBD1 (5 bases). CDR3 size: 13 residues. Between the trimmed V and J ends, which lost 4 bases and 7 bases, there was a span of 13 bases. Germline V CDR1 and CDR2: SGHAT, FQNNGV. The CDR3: CASSSGTDLGYTF. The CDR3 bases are TGTGCCAGCAGCTCCGGGACCGACCTTGGCTACACCTTC. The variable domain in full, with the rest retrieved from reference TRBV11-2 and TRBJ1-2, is EAGVAQSPRYKIIEKRQSVAFWCNPISGHATLYWYQQILGQGPKLLIQFQNNGVVDDSQLPKDRFSAERLKGVDSTLKIQPAKLEDSAVYLCASSSGTDLGYTFGSGTRLTVV.